Listed below are T cell receptor beta chains from one sample, sequenced in a study of cytomegalovirus exposure and HLA in healthy donors. Repertoires were generated with immunoSEQ multiplex PCR, while TCRdb's copy carries only in-frame clones and drops some. Counted here are about 220,000 clones, over 60% occurring once; the ten biggest clones make up 0.6% to 0.7%. The sequencing input was PBMCs. These receptors all come from a young man in good health and CMV-seronegative. The CDR3 runs from the conserved cysteine through the conserved F or W. D genes are given only for firm matches. Size is stated for part of the rows, as once, few or many counts, or as a class when the clone is expanded.

clone size,V gene,J gene,D gene,CDR3 DNA,CDR3 protein
NA,TRBV29-1,TRBJ1-2,NA,TGCAGCGTTGAAGATGGTGCAGAGGGAAACTATGGCTACACCTTC,CSVEDGAEGNYGYTF
NA,TRBV5-1,TRBJ1-2,TRBD1,TGCGCCAGCAGTTCTGAAGGGGGCGACTCTGGCTACACCTTC,CASSSEGGDSGYTF
NA,TRBV5-1,TRBJ2-3,TRBD1,TGCGCCAGCAGCTTGTGGACAGGGGGTGGGGATACGCAGTATTTT,CASSLWTGGGDTQYF
NA,TRBV5-1,TRBJ2-3,NA,TGCGCCAGCAGCTTCGGGGGAGCATCAGATACGCAGTATTTT,CASSFGGASDTQYF
once,TRBV6-1,TRBJ2-1,TRBD1,TGTGCCAGCAGTGAGGGCAGGGGGCGATTTGTAGATGAGCAGTTCTTC,CASSEGRGRFVDEQFF
NA,TRBV9,TRBJ2-7,NA,TGTGCCAGCAGCGTACGAGGGGGCTCCTACGAGCAGTACTTC,CASSVRGGSYEQYF
NA,TRBV2,TRBJ2-5,NA,TGTGCCAGCAGTGATGTGGGCGACGAGGAGACCCAGTACTTC,CASSDVGDEETQYF
NA,TRBV5-4,TRBJ2-3,NA,TGTGCCAGCAGCTTGTCGACAGGTGGTTGGGATACGCAGTATTTT,CASSLSTGGWDTQYF
NA,TRBV6-5,TRBJ1-1,TRBD1,TGTGCCAGCAACTCCCGTGCAGGGGGGTCTGACGAGGCTTTCTTT,CASNSRAGGSDEAFF
NA,TRBV4-1,TRBJ2-7,NA,TGCGCCAGCAGCCAAGATTTCGGGTATTCAACCTACGAGCAGTACTTC,CASSQDFGYSTYEQYF
once,TRBV25-1,TRBJ2-3,TRBD1,TGTGCCAGCAGTGACTTACAGGGGGCAGGCACAGATACGCAGTATTTT,CASSDLQGAGTDTQYF
NA,TRBV6-1,TRBJ1-1,NA,TGTGCCAGCAGTGAAACGGACAGATTGAACACTGAAGCTTTCTTT,CASSETDRLNTEAFF
few,TRBV30,TRBJ2-1,TRBD1,TGTGCCTGGACTGGGGACAGGGGTCTCGAGCAGTTCTTC,CAWTGDRGLEQFF
NA,TRBV5-4,TRBJ2-5,NA,TGTGCCAGCAGCCAAGGGCAGGGGCAAGAGACCCAGTACTTC,CASSQGQGQETQYF
NA,TRBV6-5,TRBJ1-1,NA,TGTGCCAGCAGTGAGAGGGCCACTGAAGCTTTCTTT,CASSERATEAFF
NA,TRBV29-1,TRBJ2-7,TRBD1,TGCAGCGTATTAGACAGGGGCAACTACGAGCAGTACTTC,CSVLDRGNYEQYF
NA,TRBV7-3,TRBJ1-1,TRBD1,TGTGCCAGCAGCTCCGGGACAGGGAGTACAGCTTTCTTT,CASSSGTGSTAFF
NA,TRBV9,TRBJ1-2,NA,TGTGCCAGCTCGTCGAGGGCCTATGGCTACACCTTC,CASSSRAYGYTF
NA,TRBV30,TRBJ2-1,NA,TGTGCCTGGAGCGTAGACAGATACAATGAGCAGTTCTTC,CAWSVDRYNEQFF
once,TRBV2,TRBJ2-3,NA,TGTGCCAGCAGGGTGGCGGTCACCGGAGATACGCAGTATTTT,CASRVAVTGDTQYF
NA,TRBV6-1,TRBJ2-7,TRBD1,TGTGCCAGCAGTGAGGGGGGACAGGGGAGGTACGAGCAGTACTTC,CASSEGGQGRYEQYF
NA,TRBV5-1,TRBJ1-6,TRBD1,TGCGCCAGCAGCTTGGGTGACAGGGCGGGGGGTTCACCCCTCCACTTT,CASSLGDRAGGSPLHF
NA,TRBV5-1,TRBJ2-3,TRBD2,TGCGCCAGCAGCTTGGGACTAGCGGGGGTGAGGGCAGATACGCAGTATTTT,CASSLGLAGVRADTQYF
NA,TRBV5-5,TRBJ1-5,TRBD1,TGTGCCAGCAGCCACAGGGGTGATCAGCCCCAGCATTTT,CASSHRGDQPQHF
NA,TRBV5-1,TRBJ2-2,NA,TGCGCCAGCAGCTTCGGGGACACCGGGGAGCTGTTTTTT,CASSFGDTGELFF
NA,TRBV7-9,TRBJ1-4,TRBD1,TGTGCCAGCAGCTTAGGAGGGGGCGGACTAGAAAAACTGTTTTTT,CASSLGGGGLEKLFF
NA,TRBV5-6,TRBJ1-4,NA,TGTGCCAGCAGCGTGACGTGGGCCCTCAATGAAAAACTGTTTTTT,CASSVTWALNEKLFF
NA,TRBV7-7,TRBJ2-2,TRBD1,TGTGCTAGCAGTCCCGGAACGGTTTGGAGGACAGGGGGCGCGAACACCGGGGAGCTGTTTTTT,CASSPGTVWRTGGANTGELFF
NA,TRBV7-4,TRBJ2-7,NA,TGTGCCAGCAGCTTTACCCCGAGGGATTACAGGGTGAGCTCCTACGAGCAGTACTTC,CASSFTPRDYRVSSYEQYF
once,TRBV30,TRBJ2-5,NA,TGTGCCTGGAGTGGCGGAAACCAAGAGACCCAGTACTTC,CAWSGGNQETQYF
once,TRBV2,TRBJ2-7,TRBD2,TGTGCCAGCACTCCCGGCCCCCAAGCGGGAGGAAATCACTACGAGCAGTACTTC,CASTPGPQAGGNHYEQYF